Below are 30 T cell receptor beta chains sequenced from a single sample in a study of post-analysis software for immune sequencing data. Study outcomes and limitations: Comparison of patients with controls showed 4 to 6 TRBV segments more frequent in patients, TRBV5-6, TRBV5-1 and TRBV20-1 among them.

No antigen has been assigned to these receptors. Libraries were made from TCR beta cDNA, and they carried unique molecular identifiers. Using its own MiXCR run on the PCR reads, TCRdb lists one record per CDR3 protein. The sample lists roughly 700,000 distinct CDR3 sequences, 25% to 30% seen once, with about 0.5% in the top ten. The sample was blood. The source is a girl aged 10-17 years with multiple sclerosis.

V gene TRBV9 combines with J gene TRBJ2-5, with 9 nucleotides matching TRBD2. The germline V gene encodes CDR1 SGDLS and CDR2 YYNGEE. This CDR3 is built from 15 residues. V lost 3 bases to trimming and J lost 11 bases; unmatched junction nucleotides: 14. The CDR3 protein is CASSATSGQYNEQYF. DNA of the CDR3: TGTGCCAGCAGCGCGACTAGCGGACAATACAATGAGCAGTACTTC.

V is TRBV12-3 or TRBV12-4 and J is TRBJ1-2; unclear D gene. The CDR3 spans 11 residues. V gave up 6 bases and J gave up 4 bases, with 6 bases separating them. CDR3 loop: CASRGSYGYTF. The DNA for the CDR3 is TGTGCCAGCAGGGGATCCTATGGCTACACCTTC.

A remark on this clonotype: This may be a read error: a much more frequent sequence differs by one nucleotide. V usage is TRBV6-4 and J usage is TRBJ2-1; D is perhaps TRBD1 or TRBD2 (5 bases each). The CDR3 consists of 13 residues. The germline V and J ends were trimmed by 6 bases and 13 bases, with 19 bases remaining between them. Germline CDR1 reads MRHNA; CDR2 reads SNTAGT. The CDR3 DNA sequence: TGTGCCAGCAGCAACGGGGCCGGAGAGACCCAGTTCTTC. Translating it yields CASSNGAGETQFF.

The chain employs TRBV12-3 or TRBV12-4 and TRBJ1-1; TRBD1 agrees at 9 bases. The junction had 9 bases not matched to a gene; V was cut back by 5 bases and J by 5 bases. The CDR3 totals 15 residues. In DNA, the CDR3 is TGTGCCAGCAGTCCAACAGGGGGCGGAAGGACTGAAGCTTTCTTT. As protein: CASSPTGGGRTEAFF.

This clonotype was counted at least ten times. The J gene is TRBJ1-4, the V gene TRBV10-3, with D possibly TRBD1 on 6 matching bases. Germline V gene lookup returns CDR1 ENHRY and CDR2 SYGVKD. The germline V and J ends were trimmed by 6 bases and 5 bases, with 13 bases remaining between them. CDR3 size: 14 residues. The CDR3 reads CAISTEQGNEKLFF. CDR3 coding DNA: TGTGCCATCAGCACAGAGCAGGGGAATGAAAAACTGTTTTTT.

This clonotype came up a few times. The rearrangement links TRBV28 to TRBJ2-6; either TRBD1 or TRBD2 may supply D (5 bases each). This CDR3 has 14 residues. Germline V gene sequence: CDR1 MDHEN, CDR2 SYDVKM. V lost 10 bases to trimming and J lost 0 bases, with 10 bases between them. The CDR3 DNA is TGTGCCATCAGGGAGTACTCTGGGGCCAACGTCCTGACTTTC. Its translation: CAIREYSGANVLTF.

The rearrangement joins TRBV7-2 to TRBJ1-1, with 9 bases identical to TRBD1. V was pared by 2 bases and J by 5 bases, with 6 bases of the junction left unmatched. This CDR3 contains 15 residues. Germline assignment: CDR1 SGHTA and CDR2 FQGNSA. CDR3 coding DNA: TGTGCCAGCAGCTTATACCCGGGGACAGGGACTGAAGCTTTCTTT. Its protein product is CASSLYPGTGTEAFF.

In this sample, this clonotype turned up many times. This chain links TRBV6-6 with TRBJ1-1; 9 nucleotides match TRBD1. The CDR3 length is 14 residues. The V gene end was trimmed by 6 bases and the J gene end by 5 bases; junction bases not matched to a gene: 7. Germline CDR1 reads MNHNY; CDR2 reads SVGAGI (reference sequence). The CDR3 DNA reads TGTGCCAGCAGCCCTGGACAGGGGAGGACTGAAGCTTTCTTT. This sequence encodes CASSPGQGRTEAFF.

The chain recombines TRBV5-1 with TRBJ1-1, with 8 bases matching TRBD1. The germline V gene encodes CDR1 SGHRS and CDR2 YFSETQ. This CDR3 spans 15 amino acids. V shed 4 bases, J shed 4 bases, and the junction held 9 bases outside the gene matches. CDR3 protein: CASSPRTGTPTEAFF. In DNA form, the CDR3 reads TGCGCCAGCAGCCCCCGGACAGGGACTCCCACTGAAGCTTTCTTT. The entire variable domain, with the rest obtained from reference TRBV5-1 and TRBJ1-1, is as follows: KAGVTQTPRYLIKTRGQQVTLSCSPISGHRSVSWYQQTPGQGLQFLFEYFSETQRNKGNFPGRFSGRQFSNSRSEMNVSTLELGDSALYLCASSPRTGTPTEAFFGQGTRLTVV.

There are a few counts of this clonotype. This chain joins TRBV10-3 and TRBJ2-1; 9 positions agree with TRBD1. Losses at the gene ends were 7 bases for V and 4 bases for J; bases not matched to a gene: 5. The CDR3 loop spans 14 amino acids. Germline CDR1 and CDR2: ENHRY and SYGVKD. The CDR3 DNA follows: TGTGCCATCACTGGACAGGGGCGTTACAATGAGCAGTTCTTC. Amino acids: CAITGQGRYNEQFF.

This clonotype has a handful of counts. The V gene is TRBV20-1, the J gene TRBJ1-5, with 7 bases matching TRBD1. The germline gives CDR1 DFQATT, CDR2 SNEGSKA (reference sequence). V shed 3 bases, J shed 7 bases, and the junction held 12 bases outside the gene matches. The CDR3 has 15 residues. The CDR3 reads CSASLLGTEDQPQHF. CDR3 DNA sequence: TGCAGTGCTAGCCTCCTCGGGACAGAAGACCAGCCCCAGCATTTT.

J is TRBJ1-1 and V is TRBV25-1; unclear D gene. The CDR3 has 13 amino acids. Germline V gives CDR1 MGHDK, CDR2 SYGVNS. Trimming left V 6 bases short and J 5 bases short, with 13 bases between. CDR3 in amino acids: CASSEPDGTEAFF. The CDR3 DNA sequence: TGTGCCAGCAGCGAACCGGACGGGACTGAAGCTTTCTTT. The whole variable domain, remainder taken from reference TRBV25-1 and TRBJ1-1, is EADIYQTPRYLVIGTGKKITLECSQTMGHDKMYWYQQDPGMELHLIHYSYGVNSTEKGDLSSESTVSRIRTEHFPLTLESARPSHTSQYLCASSEPDGTEAFFGQGTRLTVV.

This clonotype was seen a few times. The chain carries TRBV10-3 and TRBJ2-6, with TRBD2 as a possible D gene (6 bases). The CDR3 has 15 residues. The V gene lost 2 bases and the J gene lost 4 bases, with 9 bases spanning the gap. Germline V lookup: CDR1 ENHRY, CDR2 SYGVKD. The CDR3 bases are TGTGCCATCAGTGAGGGGACTGCCGGGGCCAACGTCCTGACTTTC. The encoded protein is CAISEGTAGANVLTF.

This clonotype was seen a few times. The chain recombines TRBV20-1 with TRBJ2-3; 10 bases align to TRBD1. CDR1 is DFQATT and CDR2 is SNEGSKA in the germline V gene (reference sequence). The CDR3 runs 17 residues. V lost 0 bases and J lost 3; bases outside the gene matches: 9. CDR3 sequence reads: CSARDPVRDRGTDTQYF. The CDR3 bases are TGCAGTGCTAGAGATCCAGTTCGGGACAGGGGAACAGATACGCAGTATTTT.

The V call is TRBV14, the J call TRBJ2-5, with 8 nucleotides matching TRBD2. Per the germline V gene, CDR1 is SGHDN and CDR2 is FVKESK. CDR3 length equals 15 residues. With V trimmed by 0 bases and J by 4 bases, 4 bases remained unmatched. CDR3 in amino acids: CASSQDQLAGETQYF. DNA for the CDR3: TGTGCCAGCAGCCAAGACCAGCTAGCGGGAGAGACCCAGTACTTC. Full variable domain (missing parts from reference TRBV14 and TRBJ2-5): EAGVTQFPSHSVIEKGQTVTLRCDPISGHDNLYWYRRVMGKEIKFLLHFVKESKQDESGMPNNRFLAERTGGTYSTLKVQPAELEDSGVYFCASSQDQLAGETQYFGPGTRLLVL.

This clonotype occurred a few times. The chain carries TRBV20-1 and TRBJ2-5; 10 bases are shared with TRBD2. The CDR3 spans 15 residues. V trimming: 6 bases; J trimming: 3 bases; junction bases outside the gene matches: 10. Germline V gene sequence: CDR1 DFQATT, CDR2 SNEGSKA (reference sequence). CDR3 sequence: CSAGGPSGGKETQYF. DNA of the CDR3: TGCAGTGCCGGCGGCCCTAGCGGGGGCAAAGAGACCCAGTACTTC.

The V call is TRBV5-4, the J call TRBJ2-4; D may correspond to TRBD1 or TRBD2 (6 bases each). The J call may not be correct, given that the DNA end is closer to TRBJ2-5. The CDR3 is made up of 16 amino acids. Germline CDR1 is SGHNT and CDR2 is YYREEE (reference sequence). CDR3 region: CASSLGGRGGRETQYF. In DNA, the CDR3 is TGTGCCAGCAGCTTGGGCGGTCGTGGGGGGCGTGAGACCCAGTACTTC.

Only one count was recorded for this clonotype. A read error may account for a junction end that differs from germline. The chain links TRBV6-4 to TRBJ2-3, with TRBD2 matching over 7 bases. This CDR3 spans 15 amino acids. Germline CDR1 and CDR2: MRHNA and SNTAGT. The CDR3 loop reads CASSGEGGGTDTRYF. The CDR3, as DNA: TGTGCCAGCAGTGGGGAGGGAGGCGGCACAGATACGCGGTATTTT.

This clonotype was seen a handful of times. This chain connects TRBV20-1 to TRBJ2-7; D is ambiguous. CDR3 length equals 13 residues. Looked up from germline, CDR1 is DFQATT and CDR2 is SNEGSKA (reference sequence). CDR3 nucleotides: TGCAGCGCCAAGGCCGCCTCCGGGTACGAGCAGTACTTC. Its protein product is CSAKAASGYEQYF.

Details on this clonotype: Its ends do not fully match the called genes, so a read error is possible. This rearrangement joins TRBV28 to TRBJ1-1; D perhaps matches TRBD1 (5 bases). CDR3 length: 15 residues. Germline CDR1 is MDHEN and CDR2 is SYDVKM. Here the CDR3 reads CACSLDGTVNTEAFF. CDR3 nucleotide sequence: TGTGCCTGCAGTCTCGACGGGACGGTGAACACTGAAGCTTTCTTT.

This chain links TRBV5-1 with TRBJ2-2, with 9 bases fitting TRBD1. The CDR3 is 15 amino acids. Per germline, CDR1 SGHRS and CDR2 YFSETQ. Trimming took 4 bases from V and 5 from J; bases not matched to a gene: 6. CDR3 residues: CASSEGTGLTGELFF. As DNA, the CDR3 is TGCGCCAGCAGCGAAGGGACAGGGTTAACCGGGGAGCTGTTTTTT.

This clonotype was seen many times. The chain employs TRBV29-1 and TRBJ2-3, with TRBD2 matching 14 bases. Losses at the gene ends were 6 bases for V and 11 bases for J; bases not matched to a gene: 13. The CDR3 is 15 residues long. Germline V CDR1 and CDR2: SQVTM, ANQGSEA. The CDR3 loop reads CSVTTGLAGGGVQYF. CDR3 nucleotide sequence: TGCAGCGTGACAACTGGACTAGCGGGAGGTGGTGTGCAGTATTTT.

The chain combines TRBV14 with TRBJ2-4; the D gene is possibly TRBD2 (5 bases). Per the germline V gene, CDR1 is SGHDN and CDR2 is FVKESK. CDR3 length: 13 residues. Trimming cost V 0 bases and J 11 bases, with 11 bases left between them. The CDR3 protein is CASSQDWGSVQYF. In DNA, the CDR3 is TGTGCCAGCAGCCAAGACTGGGGTAGCGTTCAGTACTTC.

V and J are TRBV2 and TRBJ2-1; perhaps TRBD2 as D (5 bases). The germline V gene encodes CDR1 SNHLY and CDR2 FYNNEI. The germline V and J ends were trimmed by 4 bases and 2 bases, with 9 bases remaining between them. The CDR3 runs to 14 residues. As DNA, the CDR3 is TGTGCCAGCAGTGCACTAGTTCCCTACAATGAGCAGTTCTTC. It encodes CASSALVPYNEQFF.

This clonotype has a handful of counts. This chain connects TRBV10-3 to TRBJ2-5, with D possibly TRBD2 on 6 matching bases. Per the germline V gene, CDR1 is ENHRY and CDR2 is SYGVKD. CDR3 size: 16 residues. The V end was cut by 4 bases, the J end by 5 bases, with 20 bases between. In DNA, the CDR3 is TGTGCCATCAGTGCTAGGGTAGCGGTAGACGGGGAGACCCAGTACTTC. It yields the protein CAISARVAVDGETQYF.

The chain employs TRBV10-3 and TRBJ1-1; possible D gene TRBD1, 5 bases. The CDR3 has 13 amino acids. The germline V and J ends were trimmed by 5 bases and 5 bases, with 12 bases remaining between them. Germline lookup yields CDR1 ENHRY and CDR2 SYGVKD. The CDR3 reads CAISYGGETEAFF. The CDR3 DNA reads as TGTGCCATCAGTTATGGGGGTGAGACTGAAGCTTTCTTT.

V usage is TRBV12-3 or TRBV12-4 and J usage is TRBJ2-5; perhaps TRBD1 as D (7 bases). This CDR3 is built from 16 residues. V was pared by 3 bases and J by 5 bases, with 19 bases between. CDR3 sequence (DNA): TGTGCCAGCAGTTTCTTCGTGGAGGGGGCGCCGGAGACCCAGTACTTC. Protein product: CASSFFVEGAPETQYF.

This clonotype was seen a few times. V usage is TRBV4-1 and J usage is TRBJ1-5, with TRBD1 identical over 8 bases. The germline V gene has CDR1 MGHRA and CDR2 YSYEKL. V was pared by 3 bases and J by 4 bases, with 17 bases of the junction left unmatched. The CDR3 length is 19 residues. CDR3 nucleotides: TGCGCCAGCAGCCATAACATCGGGCAGGGGGCGTTTGGGAATCAGCCCCAGCATTTT. Protein sequence: CASSHNIGQGAFGNQPQHF.

A few counts support this clonotype. The J gene is TRBJ1-2, the V gene TRBV4-1, with D possibly TRBD1 on 6 matching bases. This CDR3 has 17 amino acids. Germline values: CDR1 MGHRA, CDR2 YSYEKL. V was pared by 0 bases and J by 2 bases, with 16 bases between. CDR3 amino acids: CASSQESVRTVNYGYTF. CDR3 sequence (DNA): TGCGCCAGCAGCCAAGAAAGCGTCAGGACAGTGAACTATGGCTACACCTTC.

The chain links TRBV6-6 to TRBJ2-4, with D perhaps matching TRBD2 (6 bases). The germline gives CDR1 MNHNY, CDR2 SVGAGI (reference sequence). The V end was cut by 5 bases, the J end by 4 bases, with 18 bases between. The CDR3 spans 16 residues. CDR3 loop: CASSPPRSGLKNIQYF. CDR3 in DNA: TGTGCCAGCAGTCCTCCCCGCTCCGGACTAAAAAACATTCAGTACTTC.